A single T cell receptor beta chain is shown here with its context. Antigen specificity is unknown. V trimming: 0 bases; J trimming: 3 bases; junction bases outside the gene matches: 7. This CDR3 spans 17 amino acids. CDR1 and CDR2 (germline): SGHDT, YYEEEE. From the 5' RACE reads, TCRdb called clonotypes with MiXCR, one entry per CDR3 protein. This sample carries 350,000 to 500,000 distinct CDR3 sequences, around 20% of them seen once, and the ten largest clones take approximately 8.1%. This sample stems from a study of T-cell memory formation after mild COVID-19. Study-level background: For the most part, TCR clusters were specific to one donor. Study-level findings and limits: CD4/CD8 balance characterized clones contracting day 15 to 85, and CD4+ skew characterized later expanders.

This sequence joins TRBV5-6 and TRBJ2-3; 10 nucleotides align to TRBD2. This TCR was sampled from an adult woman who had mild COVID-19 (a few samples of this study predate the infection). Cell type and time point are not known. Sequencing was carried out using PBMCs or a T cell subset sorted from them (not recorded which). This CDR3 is CASSLAASGRGTDTQYF. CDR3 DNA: TGTGCCAGCAGCTTGGCTGCCAGCGGGAGGGGGACAGATACGCAGTATTTT.